This is a list of T cell receptor beta chains from one sample in a study of T-cell reconstitution after alpha-beta-depleted transplantation in children. TCRdb reprocessed the PCR reads via MiXCR and lists one record per CDR3 protein. The table includes hundreds of thousands of distinct CDR3 sequences, roughly 15% detected once. The sample in question was PBMCs from the stem cell graft donor, obtained from the stem cell graft. Receptors were obtained from a human donor who donated a stem cell graft to a child with acute myeloid leukemia. Both conserved end residues are part of each CDR3. Each record gives: clone size, J gene, D gene, V gene, CDR3 protein, CDR3 DNA. D genes are given only for firm matches. Clone size, where shown, is once, few, many, or a class for clones that have expanded.

>many|TRBJ1-2|NA|TRBV12-3/TRBV12-4
CASSFTGRDYGYTF
TGTGCCAGCAGTTTTACAGGGAGGGACTATGGCTACACCTTC
>many|TRBJ2-1|NA|TRBV20-1
CSASFRAYNEQFF
TGCAGTGCTAGTTTCCGGGCCTACAATGAGCAGTTCTTC
>NA|TRBJ1-1|NA|TRBV6-5
CASNPRGAGAFF
TGTGCCAGCAACCCGAGGGGGGCTGGAGCTTTCTTT
>many|TRBJ1-2|TRBD1|TRBV25-1
CASSGTGGYGYTF
TGTGCCAGCAGTGGGACAGGGGGCTATGGCTACACCTTC
>many|TRBJ2-1|TRBD2|TRBV29-1
CSVQKGLAGDSNEQFF
TGCAGCGTTCAAAAAGGACTAGCGGGGGATTCGAATGAGCAGTTCTTC
>many|TRBJ2-1|NA|TRBV12-3/TRBV12-4
CASSPLGEQFF
TGTGCCAGCAGTCCCCTCGGGGAGCAGTTCTTC
>few|TRBJ1-1|NA|TRBV12-3/TRBV12-4
CASTPRQGTPMNTEAFF
TGTGCCAGCACCCCCCGGCAGGGAACACCCATGAACACTGAAGCTTTCTTT
>few|TRBJ2-1|TRBD1|TRBV15
CATSSRWGQGRNEQFF
TGTGCCACCAGCAGTCGATGGGGACAGGGGAGAAATGAGCAGTTCTTC
>few|TRBJ2-7|NA|TRBV29-1
CSVEVARTYEQYF
TGCAGCGTTGAAGTGGCAAGAACCTACGAGCAGTACTTC
>NA|TRBJ1-1|TRBD1|TRBV30
CAWSIDRVFEAFF
TGTGCCTGGAGTATAGACAGGGTGTTTGAAGCTTTCTTT
>many|TRBJ1-5|TRBD1|TRBV6-1
CASRSRQGFDQPQHF
TGTGCCAGCAGATCCAGACAGGGGTTCGATCAGCCCCAGCATTTT
>many|TRBJ2-7|TRBD1|TRBV29-1
CSVEVGQGGSEQYF
TGCAGCGTTGAAGTAGGACAGGGGGGTTCCGAGCAGTACTTC
>many|TRBJ1-5|NA|TRBV20-1
CSARRIPDQPQHF
TGCAGTGCTAGACGGATCCCCGACCAGCCCCAGCATTTT
>NA|TRBJ1-1|TRBD1|TRBV7-6
CASSLVGQGSEAFF
TGTGCCAGCAGCTTAGTTGGACAGGGGTCTGAAGCTTTCTTT
>many|TRBJ2-7|NA|TRBV29-1
CSVEEGQLDHEQYF
TGCAGCGTTGAAGAGGGTCAGTTGGACCACGAGCAGTACTTC
>NA|TRBJ1-4|NA|TRBV7-6
CASSSPGGEKLFF
TGTGCCAGCAGCTCTCCGGGCGGTGAAAAACTGTTTTTT
>many|TRBJ2-1|NA|TRBV6-1
CASSDGEELEEQFF
TGTGCCAGCAGTGACGGGGAGGAGCTGGAGGAGCAGTTCTTC
>NA|TRBJ1-2|NA|TRBV7-9
CASSPRRGANYGYTF
TGTGCCAGCAGCCCCCGACGGGGAGCTAACTATGGCTACACCTTC
>once|TRBJ2-5|TRBD1|TRBV6-2/TRBV6-3
CASSYLGQKVETQYF
TGTGCCAGCAGTTACTTGGGACAGAAAGTGGAGACCCAGTACTTC
>many|TRBJ2-5|NA|TRBV10-3
CATSDSQETQYF
TGTGCCACGTCGGACAGCCAAGAGACCCAGTACTTC
>few|TRBJ2-3|TRBD2|TRBV20-1
CSARVWLAGATQYF
TGCAGTGCTAGAGTTTGGCTAGCGGGGGCTACGCAGTATTTT
>NA|TRBJ2-7|NA|TRBV3-1
CASSQDGGGGEQYF
TGTGCCAGCAGCCAAGACGGTGGAGGGGGCGAGCAGTACTTC
>NA|TRBJ2-7|NA|TRBV12-3/TRBV12-4
CASSRDTGPSYEQYF
TGTGCCAGCAGTCGCGATACGGGACCCTCCTACGAGCAGTACTTC
>many|TRBJ2-1|NA|TRBV5-5
CASSVVGGSLYNEQFF
TGTGCCAGCAGCGTCGTCGGCGGGTCCCTCTACAACGAGCAGTTCTTC
>NA|TRBJ2-3|NA|TRBV27
CASSLYPQSSTDTQYF
TGTGCCAGCAGTTTATACCCCCAAAGCTCCACAGATACGCAGTATTTT
>once|TRBJ1-5|NA|TRBV28
CASSLGASGGNQPQHF
TGTGCCAGCAGTTTAGGGGCTTCAGGAGGCAATCAGCCCCAGCATTTT
>many|TRBJ2-3|TRBD2|TRBV29-1
CSVLLAGDTQYF
TGCAGCGTTCTTCTAGCGGGAGATACGCAGTATTTT
>NA|TRBJ1-2|NA|TRBV7-9
CASSLQGVGGYTF
TGTGCCAGCAGCTTACAGGGAGTAGGCGGCTACACCTTC
>many|TRBJ1-2|TRBD1|TRBV20-1
CSAPKEDRGGYTF
TGCAGTGCTCCCAAAGAGGACAGGGGTGGCTACACCTTC
>many|TRBJ2-7|NA|TRBV20-1
CSASPGGNEQYF
TGCAGTGCTAGCCCTGGGGGGAACGAGCAGTACTTC